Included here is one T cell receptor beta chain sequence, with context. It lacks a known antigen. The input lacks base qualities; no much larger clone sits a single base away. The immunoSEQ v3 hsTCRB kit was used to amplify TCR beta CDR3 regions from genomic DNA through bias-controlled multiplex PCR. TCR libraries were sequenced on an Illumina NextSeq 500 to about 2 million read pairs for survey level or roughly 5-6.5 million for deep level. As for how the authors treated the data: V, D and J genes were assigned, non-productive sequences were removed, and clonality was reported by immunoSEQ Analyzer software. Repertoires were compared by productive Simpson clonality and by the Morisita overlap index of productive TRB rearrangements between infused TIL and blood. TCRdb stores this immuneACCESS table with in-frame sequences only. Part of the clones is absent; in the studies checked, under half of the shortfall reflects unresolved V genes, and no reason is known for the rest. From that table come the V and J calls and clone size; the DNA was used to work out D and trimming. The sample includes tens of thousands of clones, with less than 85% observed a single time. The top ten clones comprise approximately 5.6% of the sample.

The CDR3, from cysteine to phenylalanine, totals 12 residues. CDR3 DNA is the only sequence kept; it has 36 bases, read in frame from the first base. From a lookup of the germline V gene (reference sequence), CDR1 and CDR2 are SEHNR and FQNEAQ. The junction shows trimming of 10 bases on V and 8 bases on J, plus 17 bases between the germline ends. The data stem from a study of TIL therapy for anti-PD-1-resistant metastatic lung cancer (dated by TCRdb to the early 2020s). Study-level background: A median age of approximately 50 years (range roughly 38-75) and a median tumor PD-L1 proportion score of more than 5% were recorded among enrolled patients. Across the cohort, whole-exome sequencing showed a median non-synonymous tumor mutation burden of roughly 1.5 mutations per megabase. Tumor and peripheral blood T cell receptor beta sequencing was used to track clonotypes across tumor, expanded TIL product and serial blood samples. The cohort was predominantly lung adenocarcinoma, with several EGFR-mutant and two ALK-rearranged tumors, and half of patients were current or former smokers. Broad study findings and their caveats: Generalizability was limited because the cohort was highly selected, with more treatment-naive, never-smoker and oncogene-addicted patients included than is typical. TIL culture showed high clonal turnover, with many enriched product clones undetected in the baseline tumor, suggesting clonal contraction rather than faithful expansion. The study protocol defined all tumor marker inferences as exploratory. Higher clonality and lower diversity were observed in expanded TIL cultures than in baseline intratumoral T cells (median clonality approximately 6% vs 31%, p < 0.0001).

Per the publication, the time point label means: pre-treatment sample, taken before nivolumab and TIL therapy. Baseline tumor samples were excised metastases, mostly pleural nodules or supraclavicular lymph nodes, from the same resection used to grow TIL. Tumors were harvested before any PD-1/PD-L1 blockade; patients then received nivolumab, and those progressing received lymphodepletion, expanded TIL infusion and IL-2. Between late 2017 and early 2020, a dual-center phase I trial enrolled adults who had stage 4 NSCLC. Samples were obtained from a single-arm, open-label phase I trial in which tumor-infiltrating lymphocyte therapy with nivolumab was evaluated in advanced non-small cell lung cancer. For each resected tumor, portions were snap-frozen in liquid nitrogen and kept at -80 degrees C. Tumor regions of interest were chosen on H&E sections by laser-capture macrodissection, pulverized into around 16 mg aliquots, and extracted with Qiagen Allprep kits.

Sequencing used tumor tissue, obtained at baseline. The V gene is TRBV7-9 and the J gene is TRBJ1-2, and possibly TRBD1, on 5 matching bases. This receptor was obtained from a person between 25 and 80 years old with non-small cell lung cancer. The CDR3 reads CATGDRPGGYTF. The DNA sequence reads TGTGCCACCGGGGACCGACCGGGAGGCTACACCTTC.